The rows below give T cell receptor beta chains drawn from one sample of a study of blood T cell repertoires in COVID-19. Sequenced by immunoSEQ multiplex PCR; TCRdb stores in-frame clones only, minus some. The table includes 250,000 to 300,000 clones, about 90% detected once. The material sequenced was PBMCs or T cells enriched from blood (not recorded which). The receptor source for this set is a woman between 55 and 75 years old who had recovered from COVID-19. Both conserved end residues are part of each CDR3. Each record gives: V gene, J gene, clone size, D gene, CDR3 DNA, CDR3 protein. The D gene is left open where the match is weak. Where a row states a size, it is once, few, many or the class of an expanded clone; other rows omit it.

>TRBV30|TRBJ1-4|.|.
TGTGCCTGGAACACACAGGACGCCCGGGAAAAACTGTTTTTT
CAWNTQDAREKLFF
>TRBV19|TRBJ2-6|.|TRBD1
TGTGCCAGTACCCCTTGGGACAGCTCTGGGGCCAACGTCCTGACTTTC
CASTPWDSSGANVLTF
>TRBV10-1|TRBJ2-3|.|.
TGCGCCAGCAGCCGGGGCACAGATACGCAGTATTTT
CASSRGTDTQYF
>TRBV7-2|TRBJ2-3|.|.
TGTGCCAGCAGCTCCCGACTAGTGGAAAGGGATACGCAGTATTTT
CASSSRLVERDTQYF
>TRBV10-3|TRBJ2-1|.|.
TGTGCCACCCGCGGGGGCTTGAGCGCCAATGAGCAGTTCTTC
CATRGGLSANEQFF
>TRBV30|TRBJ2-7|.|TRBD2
TGTGCCTGGACCCTGGGACTAGCGGACTCCTACGAGCAGTACTTC
CAWTLGLADSYEQYF
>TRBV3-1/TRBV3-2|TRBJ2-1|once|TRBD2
TGTGCCAGCAGAGCCGGGACTAGCGGGAGTAGGTTGGATGAGCAGTTCTTC
CASRAGTSGSRLDEQFF
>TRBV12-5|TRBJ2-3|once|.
TGTGCTAGTGGTCTCGGACAGTCTAGCACAGATACGCAGTATTTT
CASGLGQSSTDTQYF
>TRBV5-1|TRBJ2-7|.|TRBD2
TGCGCCAGCATGACGGGGGGCGAGCAGTACTTC
CASMTGGEQYF
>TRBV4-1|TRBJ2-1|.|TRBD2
TGCGCCAGCAGCCAGACGGGGGGGCCTGACAATGAGCAGTTCTTC
CASSQTGGPDNEQFF
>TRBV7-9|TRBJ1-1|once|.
TGTGCCAGCAGCTTGACTCCTGAAGCTTTCTTT
CASSLTPEAFF
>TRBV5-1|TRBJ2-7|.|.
TGCGCCAGCAGCTTTGCGGGGCGAGGGGTGGGGTACGAGCAGTACTTC
CASSFAGRGVGYEQYF
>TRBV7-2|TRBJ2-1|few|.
TGTGCCAGCACATTCTACAATGAGCAGTTCTTC
CASTFYNEQFF
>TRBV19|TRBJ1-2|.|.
TGTGCCAGTAGTATCGGTTATAGAGGGAATGGCTACACCTTC
CASSIGYRGNGYTF
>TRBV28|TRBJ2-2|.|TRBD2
TGTGCCAGCAGCACTAGCGGGAGGGGATACACCGGGGAGCTGTTTTTT
CASSTSGRGYTGELFF
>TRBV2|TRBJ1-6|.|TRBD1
TGTGCCAGCAGGAGAAACAGGGGCCTATCCTATAATTCACCCCTCCACTTT
CASRRNRGLSYNSPLHF
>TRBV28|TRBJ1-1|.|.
TGTGCCAGCAGTTTCGGGGGGGCCCCGAACACTGAAGCTTTCTTT
CASSFGGAPNTEAFF
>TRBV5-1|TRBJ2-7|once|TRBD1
TGCGCCAGCAGACGGGGACAGATCTACGAGCAGTACTTC
CASRRGQIYEQYF